This T cell receptor beta chain was recorded in a study of T cells expressing NK-cell markers. At the level of the study: Seven donors tested HCMV-seropositive and one tested seronegative among the eight sequenced.

Study-wide results and limits: Dominant NKG2C+ clonotypes in a handful of donors made up about 1.0-7.5% of CD8+ T cells. Whether expanded NKG2C+ T cell clones were HCMV-specific remained unclear.

UMIs were included in TCR beta cDNA generated by 5'RACE template switching. Following a re-call of the 5' RACE reads, TCRdb has one entry per CDR3 protein and lacks DNA. Its table records under 500,000 distinct CDR3 sequences. Per the germline V gene, CDR1 is SQVTM and CDR2 is ANQGSEA. The CDR3 length is 13 residues. With respect to this clonotype: Antigen specificity is unknown.

The receptor was derived from a woman aged 18 to 75 in good health. The sample consisted of blood T cells: a sorted CD56 or NKG2C T cell subset, CD4+ or CD8+ T cells, or bulk PBMC T cells (not recorded which). The chain couples TRBV29-1 to TRBJ2-1; TCRdb lists TRBD1, though no DNA is available to test this call. This CDR3 is CSVDGTGAGEQFF.